The sample holds many counts of the clone carrying this T cell receptor beta chain. The data stem from a study of T cell repertoires in cytomegalovirus infection. Looked up from germline, CDR1 is SGHTA and CDR2 is FQGNSA. The CDR3 extends over 15 amino acids. Trimming removed 3 bases at V and 6 bases at J, with 18 bases between. TCRdb ran MiXCR on the reads and lists one entry per CDR3 protein. The sample holds approximately 250,000 distinct CDR3 sequences, more than 9% seen once. Sequenced sample: PBMCs. This chain links TRBV7-2 with TRBJ2-7, with D tentatively TRBD2 (5 bases). This TCR came from a human donor in good health (CMV status not recorded). Some clones in this sample may be carry-over from other donors' samples. The CDR3 reads CASSFSPGESFEQYF. The CDR3 nucleotides read TGTGCCAGCAGCTTTTCCCCCGGGGAGAGCTTCGAGCAGTACTTC.